The TCR beta chain under discussion was sequenced for a study of T-cell memory formation after mild COVID-19. Study-level points and caveats: The appearance of some responding clones in pre-infection memory suggested that cross-reactive memory joined. A balance of CD4 and CD8 characterized clones contracting day 15 to 85, whereas later expanders leaned CD4+.

TCRdb reprocessed the 5' RACE reads with MiXCR, giving one entry per CDR3 protein. Here the sample spans around 390,000 distinct CDR3 sequences, about 15% being singletons. About this clonotype: Its cognate antigen is unknown.

The source material was PBMCs or a T cell subset sorted from them (not recorded which). The TCR comes from a man between 18 and 29 years old who had mild COVID-19 (a few samples of this study predate the infection). Cell type and time point are not known.

CDR3: CASSPPRRDTQYF. Here the CDR3 DNA reads TGTGCCAGCTCACCACCCAGGAGAGATACGCAGTATTTT. The V call is TRBV18, the J call TRBJ2-3; D call uncertain. V was cut by 0 bases and J by 5 bases, with 6 bases left in between. Germline V gene sequence: CDR1 KGHSH, CDR2 LQKENI. The CDR3 totals 13 residues. Complete variable domain (other parts from reference TRBV18 and TRBJ2-3): NAGVMQNPRHLVRRRGQEARLRCSPMKGHSHVYWYRQLPEEGLKFMVYLQKENIIDESGMPKERFSAEFPKEGPSILRIQQVVRGDSAAYFCASSPPRRDTQYFGPGTRLTVL.